The entry below gives a single T cell receptor beta chain sequence along with its context. The specificity of this receptor is unknown. Base qualities are not recorded, but no much larger clone differs from it by a single base. This entry belongs to a study of human T cells and chemical hapten exposure (dated by TCRdb to 2020 to 2023). Regarding the research as a whole: For sensitization, 2% DPC in acetone was applied to a roughly 2 cm by roughly 2 cm area of upper inner arm skin. Patient blood was sampled pre-sensitization (week 0) and at 2, 6 and about 24 weeks after DPC sensitization. The study tracked peripheral blood TCR repertoire changes in vivo during primary and secondary sensitization to the hapten diphenylcyclopropenone (DPC) in alopecia patients. Alopecia areata with under or over 50% scalp involvement, alopecia totalis and alopecia universalis were represented in the patient cohort, which was mostly female. Libraries were combined into a pool for sequencing, and differences in TCR yield between samples came mainly from small differences in library volumes within the pool. Throughout the study period of roughly 24 weeks, patients also received therapeutic DPC doses to the scalp every week. Twenty-nine alopecia patients gave blood for TCR sequencing at one to four time points (pre-sensitization, 2, 6 and 24 weeks). Patch testing on the upper back used Finn chambers containing 0.01% DPC, with scoring done after 6 days according to International Contact Dermatitis Research Group standards.

CDR3 length: 16 amino acids, cysteine to phenylalanine. The DNA shown is the 48-base CDR3, in frame from base 1. V is pared back by 1 base and J by 0 bases, with 10 bases lying between the germline termini. What the authors observed across the whole study: Compared with pre-sensitization or healthy control sets, expanded TCRs formed significantly more large CDR3 similarity clusters, which is consistent with antigen-driven responses. DPC sensitization did not change how many TCRs were above 1 in 1000 frequency, and no evidence was found of alterations in global repertoire structure. After repeated subsampling, changes were observed in the strength of the expansion versus patch-test correlation and in the threshold at which the correlation became significant. A positive correlation was found between the number of PT1 expanded TCRs and patch test score, with significance reached at thresholds 8, 16 and 32 but not 4. Because all patients had alopecia, a presumed autoimmune disease, the immune response of the patients might differ from that of healthy individuals.

Taken with the paper, the label for time point translates to: patch test 2, 6 weeks after DPC sensitization. The sample's treatment or condition label, decoded: therapeutic diphenylcyclopropenone sensitization with weekly scalp DPC. At every patch-test visit, the blood draw took place before the patch test was put on. Patients were eligible if aged 18 to 70, diagnosed with alopecia and judged suitable for DPC therapy, and pregnant patients were excluded. Total RNA was extracted from unfractionated whole blood collected in Tempus Blood RNA tubes. Library generation was performed with RACE. The sequencing machine was a NextSeq 500. Library preparation attached unique molecular identifiers to individual cDNA molecules for quantitative, reproducible TCR counting. From each blood RNA sample, both TCR alpha and TCR beta chains were sequenced. On the authors' methods: The median number of TCRs per sample was 95,638, ranging from about 20,000 to 690,600. The Decombinator software suite was used to annotate the V, J and CDR3 of the TCR reads. To make PS versus PT1 abundance plots, every sample was subsampled to the same number of TCRs (28,000). Expanded TCRs were defined as absent before sensitization and observed at least eight times at the 2-week time point. In TCRdb, the public reads were trimmed at Q25 with fastp and aligned with MiXCR, with productive beta chains retained. Every entry covers one CDR3 protein and lists the most common genes and DNA from its rows. The V and J calls and clone size come from TCRdb's table, not from the authors' own analysis. The sample table shows 110,000 to 150,000 distinct CDR3 sequences, and roughly 10% are seen once. Of the sample, about 1.3% falls within the top ten clones.

The starting material was whole blood, obtained in connection with sensitization to the hapten diphenylcyclopropenone (DPC). The clonotype originates from a woman aged 45-65 years with alopecia areata. Some clones in this sample may be carry-over from other donors' samples. Recombination linked TRBV12-3 or TRBV12-4 to TRBJ2-4, with no confidently assigned D gene. The CDR3 corresponds to CASSLGISRAKNIQYF. The DNA sequence follows: TGTGCCAGCAGTTTAGGGATTTCCCGAGCCAAAAACATTCAGTACTTC.